These 21 T cell receptor beta chains were all obtained from the same sample, sequenced in a study of blood T cell repertoires in COVID-19. Measured with immunoSEQ multiplex PCR; TCRdb has only the in-frame clones, and not every one. The table lists tens of thousands of clones, 89% of them singletons. Sequencing was carried out using peripheral blood. The receptor set was obtained from a man between 65 and 79 years old with active or convalescent COVID-19.

V gene TRBV19 combines with J gene TRBJ1-5; possibly TRBD1 for D (6 bases). V dropped 7 bases and J dropped 6 bases, with 19 bases sitting between them. The germline V gene encodes CDR1 LNHDA and CDR2 SQIVND (reference sequence). CDR3 length: 15 amino acids. CDR3 in amino acids: CASTHRGGAGQPQHF. The CDR3 DNA reads TGTGCCAGTACTCACCGGGGGGGCGCAGGTCAGCCCCAGCATTTT.

This clone was observed once. The chain joins TRBV7-8 to TRBJ1-5; tentatively, D is TRBD1 (5 bases). From germline, CDR1 is SGHVS and CDR2 FQNEAQ. V was shortened by 6 bases and J by 13 bases, with 19 bases between the two germline ends. The CDR3 totals 13 residues. CDR3 in DNA: TGTGCCAGCAGGCAACACCAGGACAATAAGCAGCATTTT. Protein product: CASRQHQDNKQHF.

The gene calls are TRBV4-1 and TRBJ2-7; D not certain. This CDR3 is 13 amino acids long. Germline V gene lookup returns CDR1 MGHRA and CDR2 YSYEKL. V gave up 4 bases and J gave up 1 base, with 8 bases separating them. CDR3 sequence (DNA): TGCGCCAGCAGCCCCAGGATTTCCTACGAGCAGTACTTC. This encodes CASSPRISYEQYF.

The rearrangement links TRBV18 to TRBJ1-4; 9 bases fit TRBD1. Germline V gene sequence: CDR1 KGHSH, CDR2 LQKENI. Germline trimming cut 3 bases from V and 3 bases from J; bases unmatched to any gene: 5. The CDR3 runs 16 residues. This CDR3 is CASSPQTGGANEKLFF. CDR3 bases: TGTGCCAGCTCACCCCAGACAGGGGGGGCTAATGAAAAACTGTTTTTT.

The chain uses TRBV13 and TRBJ2-5; 11 nucleotides agree with TRBD1. CDR3 length: 16 amino acids. J gave up 4 bases and V 4 bases, and 8 bases lay outside the gene matches. The germline CDR1 and CDR2 sequences are PRHDT and FYEKMQ (reference sequence). CDR3 sequence reads: CASSSSPGQGGETQYF. The CDR3 DNA sequence: TGTGCCAGCAGCTCCTCACCGGGACAGGGGGGAGAGACCCAGTACTTC. The full variable domain, with the rest looked up from reference TRBV13 and TRBJ2-5, is AAGVIQSPRHLIKEKRETATLKCYPIPRHDTVYWYQQGPGQDPQFLISFYEKMQSDKGSIPDRFSAQQFSDYHSELNMSSLELGDSALYFCASSSSPGQGGETQYFGPGTRLLVL.

This clone was detected once. The gene calls are TRBV7-2 and TRBJ2-5; possible D gene TRBD1, 6 bases. The CDR3 runs 13 residues. V shed 5 bases and J shed 4 bases, with 11 bases lying between them. Germline V CDR1 and CDR2: SGHTA, FQGNSA. The chain's CDR3 is CASSAGQSETQYF. The CDR3 nucleotides are TGTGCCAGCAGCGCCGGACAGTCAGAGACCCAGTACTTC. Filled out from reference TRBV7-2 and TRBJ2-5, the complete variable domain reads GAGVSQSPSNKVTEKGKDVELRCDPISGHTALYWYRQSLGQGLEFLIYFQGNSAPDKSGLPSDRFSAERTGGSVSTLTIQRTQQEDSAVYLCASSAGQSETQYFGPGTRLLVL.

The chain carries TRBV3-1 (or the pseudogene TRBV3-2) and TRBJ2-7; 8 bases map to TRBD2. CDR3 size: 16 residues. CDR1 and CDR2 from the germline V gene are LGHDT and YNNKEL (reference sequence). With V trimmed by 1 base and J by 3 bases, 8 bases remained unmatched. In DNA form, the CDR3 reads TGTGCCAGCAGCCAAGGGCCCACGGGGGGGCTCTACGAGCAGTACTTC. It translates to CASSQGPTGGLYEQYF.

The V and J genes are TRBV11-2 and TRBJ1-1; 7 bases line up with TRBD1. The length of the CDR3 is 14 residues. The V gene's germline CDR1 is SGHAT and CDR2 FQNNGV. With 6 bases clipped from V and 1 base from J, the junction kept 5 bases outside the gene matches. CDR3 DNA sequence: TGTGCCAGCAGACTTAGGACAGGGAACACTGAAGCTTTCTTT. Amino acid sequence: CASRLRTGNTEAFF.

This sequence joins TRBV3-1 (or the pseudogene TRBV3-2) and TRBJ2-5; TRBD1 aligns across 7 bases. Trimming took 6 bases from V and 3 from J; bases not matched to a gene: 4. The germline CDR1 and CDR2 sequences are LGHDT and YNNKEL (reference sequence). CDR3 length equals 13 residues. In DNA, the CDR3 is TGTGCCAGCAGACCGGGACAGAAAGAGACCCAGTACTTC. Amino acid sequence: CASRPGQKETQYF.

The rearrangement links TRBV29-1 to TRBJ2-5; 9 nucleotides agree with TRBD2. The CDR3 has 13 amino acids. V shed 5 bases and J 2 bases; nucleotides not matched to a gene: 3. Germline V gene sequence: CDR1 SQVTM, CDR2 ANQGSEA. CDR3 sequence reads: CSVLAGGQETQYF. CDR3 DNA: TGCAGCGTTCTGGCGGGGGGGCAAGAGACCCAGTACTTC.

V usage is TRBV9 and J usage is TRBJ2-7, with 7 nucleotides matching TRBD1. Germline V gene data show CDR1 as SGDLS and CDR2 as YYNGEE. There are 14 residues in the CDR3. Trimming at V came to 4 bases and at J to 0 bases, leaving 4 bases not matched to a gene. The CDR3 DNA reads TGTGCCAGCAGCTCTGGGACAGACTCCTACGAGCAGTACTTC. Translated, it gives CASSSGTDSYEQYF. Based on the CDR3 plus reference TRBV9 and TRBJ2-7, the full variable domain is DSGVTQTPKHLITATGQRVTLRCSPRSGDLSVYWYQQSLDQGLQFLIQYYNGEERAKGNILERFSAQQFPDLHSELNLSSLELGDSALYFCASSSGTDSYEQYFGPGTRLTVT.

The chain recombines TRBV19 with TRBJ1-2, with 7 nucleotides matching TRBD1. The CDR3 covers 14 residues. CDR1 is LNHDA and CDR2 is SQIVND in the germline V gene (reference sequence). J gave up 0 bases and V 5 bases, and 3 bases lay outside the gene matches. CDR3 protein: CASSRDRANYGYTF. DNA of the CDR3: TGTGCCAGTAGTCGCGACAGGGCTAACTATGGCTACACCTTC.

The chain is built from TRBV10-3 and TRBJ2-2; 16 bases line up with TRBD2. Germline CDR1 and CDR2: ENHRY and SYGVKD. This CDR3 comprises 18 residues. V shed 6 bases and J 4 bases; nucleotides not matched to a gene: 8. In DNA, the CDR3 is TGTGCCATCAGACCGGGACTAGCGGGGGGGCGTAGCACCGGGGAGCTGTTTTTT. As protein: CAIRPGLAGGRSTGELFF.

The chain recombines TRBV7-9 with TRBJ2-2; D might be TRBD2 (5 bases). The germline V gene has CDR1 SEHNR and CDR2 FQNEAQ (reference sequence). With 3 bases removed from V and 1 base from J, the gap between germline ends came to 15 bases. The CDR3 runs 17 residues. CDR3 sequence reads: CASSFPRGRMNTGELFF. In DNA, the CDR3 is TGTGCCAGCAGCTTTCCGCGAGGGCGTATGAACACCGGGGAGCTGTTTTTT.

CDR3: CASSSTGGGQPQHF. The CDR3 DNA sequence: TGTGCCAGCAGCTCAACAGGGGGCGGTCAGCCCCAGCATTTT. The rearrangement uses TRBV9 and TRBJ1-5; TRBD1 aligns across 9 bases. The CDR3 is 14 amino acids. The J segment lost 6 bases and the V segment lost 4 bases, leaving 5 bases of the junction unmatched. Germline V gene sequence: CDR1 SGDLS, CDR2 YYNGEE.

The rearrangement joins TRBV12-3 or TRBV12-4 to TRBJ1-2; no clear D gene. The V gene lost 7 bases and the J gene lost 8 bases, with 11 bases spanning the gap. This CDR3 contains 11 residues. CDR3 in DNA: TGTGCCAGCACTCGAGGTGGGGGCTACACCTTC. Translation: CASTRGGGYTF.

The chain carries TRBV7-2 and TRBJ2-2, with TRBD2 matching over 9 bases. This CDR3 is 17 amino acids long. Trimming took 2 bases from V and 2 from J; bases not matched to a gene: 6. Germline V gene sequence: CDR1 SGHTA, CDR2 FQGNSA. The CDR3, as DNA: TGTGCCAGCAGCTTAAATCAGCGGGGGGCCAACACCGGGGAGCTGTTTTTT. Its translation: CASSLNQRGANTGELFF.

The rearrangement links TRBV21-1 to TRBJ1-6; TRBD1, the table's D call, was not compared with the DNA. TRBV21-1 is a known pseudogene. CDR3 length: 15 residues. The CDR3 DNA sequence: TGTGCCAGTCGTGCCCAGTCTCCTCCTAATTCACCCCTCCACTTT. Its protein is CASRAQSPPNSPLHF.

This chain joins TRBV2 and TRBJ1-3; tentatively, D is TRBD1 (6 bases). Germline CDR1 and CDR2: SNHLY and FYNNEI. Trimming stripped 4 bases from V and 4 bases from J, with 11 bases between. The CDR3 is 14 residues long. In DNA form, the CDR3 reads TGTGCCAGCAGTGGACAGGCTCGGGGAAACACCATATATTTT. Amino acids: CASSGQARGNTIYF.

The V gene is TRBV2, the J gene TRBJ1-5; D is possibly TRBD1 (6 bases). CDR3 length: 14 amino acids. The germline V and J ends were trimmed by 7 bases and 0 bases, with 10 bases remaining between them. The germline V gene encodes CDR1 SNHLY and CDR2 FYNNEI. CDR3: CASNQDSSNQPQHF. The CDR3 region has the DNA TGTGCCAGCAACCAGGACAGTAGCAATCAGCCCCAGCATTTT.

V and J are TRBV5-4 and TRBJ1-1, with a tentative D call TRBD1 (5 bases). The germline V gene has CDR1 SGHNT and CDR2 YYREEE (reference sequence). The V gene lost 5 bases and the J gene lost 6 bases, with 8 bases spanning the gap. CDR3 length equals 11 residues. CDR3 region: CASSVGPEAFF. Here the CDR3 DNA reads TGTGCCAGCAGTGTGGGGCCTGAAGCTTTCTTT.